This T cell receptor (beta chain) was sequenced in a study of T cells after yellow fever vaccination. Generation of TCR cDNA used 5'RACE template switching (which added a universal primer site and UMIs). MiXCR was run by TCRdb on the 5' RACE reads, yielding one entry per CDR3 protein. The table shows approximately 340,000 distinct CDR3 sequences, with 8.7% occurring only once. The CDR3 totals 15 residues. Trimming left V 1 base short and J 1 base short, with 11 bases between. The germline CDR1 and CDR2 sequences are SGHAT and FQNNGV. In its sample, this clonotype was seen a few times. The rearrangement uses TRBV11-2 and TRBJ2-7, with a tentative D call TRBD1 (6 bases). This sequence originates from a man between 18 and 29 years old who received the YFV17D yellow fever vaccine. The sequences come from PBMCs, collected on the day of the first yellow fever vaccination. CDR3 coding DNA: TGTGCCAGCAGCTTAGTTACCGGACAGTCCTACGAGCAGTACTTC. It yields the protein CASSLVTGQSYEQYF.